Below are 11 T cell receptor beta chains sequenced from a single sample in a study of CD8 T cells in Susac syndrome. Roughly 0.45 to 1 ug RNA was reverse transcribed with random hexamers. TCRdb recomputed calls from the immunoSEQ multiplex PCR reads with MiXCR, one row per CDR3 protein. The repertoire holds roughly 200,000 distinct CDR3 sequences, with under 97% as singletons. What was sequenced was CD4+ T cells from PBMCs. Receptors were obtained from a human donor with multiple sclerosis.

This clonotype appeared once. The V gene is TRBV3-1, the J gene TRBJ1-5, with 7 positions matching TRBD1. V dropped 5 bases and J dropped 5; count of bases not matched to a gene: 6. In germline, CDR1 is LGHDT, CDR2 YNNKEL (reference sequence). The CDR3 covers 14 residues. The CDR3 DNA reads as TGTGCCAGCAGCTCGGCAGGGGGGGATCAGCCCCAGCATTTT. Its protein is CASSSAGGDQPQHF.

The rearrangement joins TRBV6-2 or TRBV6-3 to TRBJ1-5, with 11 bases aligning to TRBD1. V lost 3 bases and J lost 5; bases outside the gene matches: 3. Germline CDR1 MNHEY, CDR2 SVGEGT. The CDR3 contains 15 residues. The CDR3 DNA sequence: TGTGCCAGCAGTTATGCGGACAGGGGGCATCAGCCCCAGCATTTT. Its translation: CASSYADRGHQPQHF.

J is TRBJ1-1 and V is TRBV15, with D possibly matching TRBD1 (6 bases). Germline lookup yields CDR1 LNHNV and CDR2 YYDKDF (reference sequence). Trimming took 8 bases from V and 1 from J, leaving 11 bases between them. The CDR3 is 13 residues long. Here the CDR3 DNA reads TGTGCCACCGGGGGCGACCCGAACACTGAAGCTTTCTTT. This translates into CATGGDPNTEAFF.

The chain links TRBV25-1 to TRBJ1-1, with D perhaps matching TRBD1 (5 bases). Germline V CDR1 and CDR2: MGHDK, SYGVNS. V was trimmed by 1 base and J by 1 base, leaving 10 bases between them. The CDR3 runs to 15 residues. Written as DNA, the CDR3 is TGTGCCAGCAGTGAATGGAAGGGGACGAACACTGAAGCTTTCTTT. This sequence encodes CASSEWKGTNTEAFF.

The V gene is TRBV20-1, the J gene TRBJ2-3; 10 bases are a match to TRBD1. The CDR3 consists of 15 residues. Unmatched junction bases numbered 9, after V lost 6 bases and J lost 3 bases. Germline V gene lookup returns CDR1 DFQATT and CDR2 SNEGSKA (reference sequence). The DNA of the CDR3 is TGCAGTGCCCAACGGACAGGGGGTAGTACAGATACGCAGTATTTT. Translating it yields CSAQRTGGSTDTQYF.

The chain uses TRBV18 and TRBJ1-6; D might be TRBD1 (6 bases). Germline lookup yields CDR1 KGHSH and CDR2 LQKENI. This CDR3 region has 16 residues. V was shortened by 3 bases and J by 3 bases, with 12 bases between the two germline ends. CDR3 protein: CASSPDSLNYNSPLHF. CDR3 bases: TGTGCCAGCTCACCGGACAGCCTTAACTATAATTCACCCCTCCACTTT.

The rearrangement joins TRBV12-3 or TRBV12-4 to TRBJ2-3; 7 nucleotides line up with TRBD2. Trimming cost V 5 bases and J 8 bases; bases outside gene matches: 7. This CDR3 contains 13 residues. Here the CDR3 reads CASSQVTGGTQYF. The CDR3 region has the DNA TGTGCCAGCAGTCAGGTCACGGGGGGTACGCAGTATTTT.

The chain is built from TRBV14 and TRBJ2-7; a possible D gene is TRBD1 (5 bases). CDR1 is SGHDN and CDR2 is FVKESK in the germline V gene. The CDR3 is 13 residues long. Trimming removed 1 base at V and 4 bases at J, with 8 bases between. CDR3 residues: CASSQVRGYEQYF. CDR3 nucleotides: TGTGCCAGCAGCCAAGTAAGGGGATACGAGCAGTACTTC.

The genes are TRBV20-1 and TRBJ1-1; 7 nucleotides agree with TRBD1. Per the germline V gene, CDR1 is DFQATT and CDR2 is SNEGSKA (reference sequence). CDR3 length: 13 amino acids. The DNA for the CDR3 is TGCAGCACAAAGAGAGAGGGGGCAGCGCAGGCTTTCTTT. Translated: CSTKREGAAQAFF.

The chain recombines TRBV30 with TRBJ1-4; no clear D gene. The CDR3 runs 11 residues. Trimming left V 3 bases short and J 4 bases short, with 3 bases between. Germline V gives CDR1 GTSNPN, CDR2 SVGIG (reference sequence). In nucleotides, the CDR3 is TGTGCCTGGAGGCGTAATGAAAAACTGTTTTTT. It codes for CAWRRNEKLFF.

The V call is TRBV4-3, the J call TRBJ1-1, with 11 bases matching TRBD1. The germline V gene has CDR1 LGHNA and CDR2 YSLEER. The CDR3 contains 15 residues. Unmatched junction bases numbered 6, after V lost 0 bases and J lost 9 bases. CDR3 in amino acids: CASSQEGGTGGKAFF. The DNA of the CDR3 is TGCGCCAGCAGCCAAGAGGGAGGGACAGGGGGAAAAGCTTTCTTT.